These 29 T cell receptor beta chains share one sample of origin, sequenced in a study of breast tumors, draining lymph nodes, adjacent tissues. Each CDR3 protein gets one entry after TCRdb re-called the multiplex PCR reads with MiXCR. The repertoire includes around 140,000 distinct CDR3 sequences, about 20% of them detected once, and around 2.6% sits in the top ten. Breast cancer patients provided tissue from their axillary draining lymph nodes. Material: axillary lymph node tissue. These receptors were obtained from a female donor with breast cancer. Some clones in this sample may be carry-over from other donors' samples.

This clonotype showed up many times. V usage is TRBV9 and J usage is TRBJ2-3; 8 positions agree with TRBD2. The CDR3 has 15 amino acids. The germline V gene encodes CDR1 SGDLS and CDR2 YYNGEE. V shed 4 bases, J shed 3 bases, and the junction held 7 bases outside the gene matches. CDR3 bases: TGTGCCAGCAGCCTTACCGGGACTAGTACAGATACGCAGTATTTT. This codes for CASSLTGTSTDTQYF. The full variable domain, with the rest looked up from reference TRBV9 and TRBJ2-3, is DSGVTQTPKHLITATGQRVTLRCSPRSGDLSVYWYQQSLDQGLQFLIQYYNGEERAKGNILERFSAQQFPDLHSELNLSSLELGDSALYFCASSLTGTSTDTQYFGPGTRLTVL.

This clonotype showed up many times. V and J are TRBV5-1 and TRBJ2-7; 8 nucleotides agree with TRBD1. CDR3 length equals 14 residues. Trimming at V came to 4 bases and at J to 6 bases, leaving 9 bases not matched to a gene. Germline lookup yields CDR1 SGHRS and CDR2 YFSETQ. CDR3 amino acids: CASSRRTGLIEQYF. The CDR3 DNA follows: TGCGCCAGCAGCCGCCGGACAGGGTTAATCGAGCAGTACTTC.

At least ten counts were recorded for this clonotype. V and J are TRBV5-1 and TRBJ1-4, with 11 bases identical to TRBD1. The CDR3 extends over 15 amino acids. Germline V gene data show CDR1 as SGHRS and CDR2 as YFSETQ. Germline trimming cut 4 bases from V and 7 bases from J; bases unmatched to any gene: 6. The CDR3 coding sequence is TGCGCCAGCAGCCTGGACAGGGGGCCGGGTGAAAAACTGTTTTTT. Translated, it gives CASSLDRGPGEKLFF.

The chain has TRBV12-3 or TRBV12-4 and TRBJ1-1, with a tentative D call TRBD1 (5 bases). The CDR3 runs 11 residues. V shed 3 bases and J shed 10 bases, with 9 bases lying between them. CDR3 coding DNA: TGTGCCAGCAGTTTGGGGAGGGGAGCTTTCTTT. Protein: CASSLGRGAFF.

CDR3 residues: CASSQDTGTTEETQYF. Here the CDR3 DNA reads TGTGCCAGCAGCCAAGACACCGGGACTACCGAAGAGACCCAGTACTTC. The V call is TRBV3-1, the J call TRBJ2-5, with TRBD2 matching 7 bases. Trimming cost V 0 bases and J 3 bases; bases outside gene matches: 7. The CDR3 covers 16 residues. The germline CDR1 and CDR2 sequences are LGHDT and YNNKEL (reference sequence).

This clonotype was detected only a few times. The chain joins TRBV12-5 to TRBJ2-2; tentative D call: TRBD2 (5 bases). Trimming took 3 bases from V and 6 from J, leaving 17 bases between them. Germline assignment: CDR1 LGHNT and CDR2 FRNRAP. The CDR3 contains 16 residues. CDR3 region: CASGLMDGMRSGELFF. The CDR3 DNA follows: TGTGCTAGTGGTTTAATGGACGGGATGAGATCCGGGGAGCTGTTTTTT.

About this clonotype itself: Just one base apart from a much larger clone, this may be a read error. The chain employs TRBV18 and TRBJ2-2; a weak D match, TRBD2 (6 bases). CDR3 size: 12 residues. CDR1 is KGHSH and CDR2 is LQKENI in the germline V gene. CDR3 sequence (DNA): TGTGCCAGCTTCAGGACCTTCGGGGGGCTGTTTTTT. Its protein product is CASFRTFGGLFF. The complete variable domain, with remaining parts taken from reference TRBV18 and TRBJ2-2, reads NAGVMQNPRHLVRRRGQEARLRCSPMKGHSHVYWYRQLPEEGLKFMVYLQKENIIDESGMPKERFSAEFPKEGPSILRIQQVVRGDSAAYFCASFRTFGGLFFGEGSRLTVL.

The rearrangement uses TRBV12-3 or TRBV12-4 and TRBJ2-3; TRBD2 matches 10 bases. V shed 0 bases, J shed 1 base, and the junction held 1 base outside the gene matches. This CDR3 is built from 16 residues. This chain's CDR3 is CASSLAGLAGTDTQYF. The CDR3 bases are TGTGCCAGCAGTTTAGCCGGACTAGCGGGCACAGATACGCAGTATTTT.

This clonotype was recorded at least ten times. The chain is built from TRBV7-2 and TRBJ2-1; perhaps TRBD1 as D (5 bases). The ends were cut back, 5 bases at V and 2 bases at J, with 19 bases in the middle. The germline V gene has CDR1 SGHTA and CDR2 FQGNSA. This CDR3 has 17 amino acids. The DNA of the CDR3 is TGTGCCAGCAGCCCCGCCCCTCAGGGCCGGCCCTACAATGAGCAGTTCTTC. Protein product: CASSPAPQGRPYNEQFF.

This clonotype was observed many times. The chain joins TRBV4-2 to TRBJ2-3; the D gene is possibly TRBD1 (6 bases). CDR3 length: 17 residues. V dropped 6 bases and J dropped 1 base, with 20 bases sitting between them. The germline V gene encodes CDR1 LGHNA and CDR2 YNFKEQ. For the CDR3, the DNA is TGTGCCAGCAGACAGGGAACCTTCAATTCGGGCACAGATACGCAGTATTTT. It translates to CASRQGTFNSGTDTQYF.

This clonotype was counted between two and nine times. The CDR3 nucleotides read TGTGCCAGTAGGGGACAGGGGGCCACCGGGGAGCTGTTTTTT. It codes for CASRGQGATGELFF. The rearrangement joins TRBV19 to TRBJ2-2, with 12 positions matching TRBD1. CDR3 length equals 14 residues. Looked up from germline, CDR1 is LNHDA and CDR2 is SQIVND (reference sequence). V shed 6 bases and J 4 bases; nucleotides not matched to a gene: 0.

This clonotype was counted many times. V and J are TRBV5-1 and TRBJ2-3, with 8 bases that match TRBD1. The germline CDR1 and CDR2 sequences are SGHRS and YFSETQ. Losses at the gene ends were 4 bases for V and 3 bases for J; bases not matched to a gene: 7. This CDR3 is 15 amino acids long. DNA of the CDR3: TGCGCCAGCAGCGTGGCAGGGGGCTTAACAGATACGCAGTATTTT. Its translation is CASSVAGGLTDTQYF.

This clonotype was seen at least ten times. One end of the junction is discordant with germline, which a read error may explain. The gene calls are TRBV20-1 and TRBJ2-7; 8 bases line up with TRBD1. The CDR3 runs to 10 residues. CDR1 and CDR2 (germline): DFQATT, SNEGSKA (reference sequence). The CDR3 loop is CSATGGEQYF. The DNA of the CDR3 is TGCAGCGCTACAGGGGGCGAGCAGTACTTC.

This chain joins TRBV28 and TRBJ2-7; possibly TRBD2 for D (6 bases). Trimming shortened V by 6 bases and J by 6 bases, and 15 bases separated the two germline ends. The CDR3 covers 13 residues. CDR1 and CDR2 (germline): MDHEN, SYDVKM. CDR3 DNA: TGTGCCAGCAGAGAACGGGACTCCGGCGAGCAGTACTTC. Its protein is CASRERDSGEQYF. Filled out from reference TRBV28 and TRBJ2-7, the complete variable domain reads DVKVTQSSRYLVKRTGEKVFLECVQDMDHENMFWYRQDPGLGLRLIYFSYDVKMKEKGDIPEGYSVSREKKERFSLILESASTNQTSMYLCASRERDSGEQYFGPGTRLTVT.

This clonotype appeared many times. The CDR3 coding sequence is TGTGCCACCAGTGAGGCCAAGGAGCTGTTTTTT. This encodes CATSEAKELFF. The rearrangement joins TRBV24-1 to TRBJ2-2; D is unresolved. CDR1 is KGHDR and CDR2 is SFDVKD in the germline V gene. Trimming removed 4 bases at V and 10 bases at J, with 6 bases between. This CDR3 is built from 11 residues.

Remarks on this clonotype: A clone one base away is much larger, so this may be a read error. The chain links TRBV12-3 or TRBV12-4 to TRBJ2-1, with 10 positions matching TRBD2. This CDR3 spans 15 amino acids. The CDR3 reads CACSFISGRYNEQFF. The CDR3 bases are TGTGCCTGCAGTTTCATTAGCGGGAGGTATAATGAGCAGTTCTTC.

This clonotype was found many times. The gene calls are TRBV7-8 and TRBJ2-2; D is tentatively TRBD1 or TRBD2 (6 bases each). The CDR3 is 16 amino acids. CDR1 is SGHVS and CDR2 is FQNEAQ in the germline V gene. V was clipped by 5 bases and J by 5 bases, with 18 bases between them. CDR3 region: CASSQRAGGGTGELFF. DNA for the CDR3: TGTGCCAGCAGCCAAAGAGCCGGAGGGGGGACCGGGGAGCTGTTTTTT.

This clonotype has ten or more counts. The chain combines TRBV27 with TRBJ2-1, with D unclear. The V gene lost 11 bases and the J gene lost 4 bases, with 12 bases spanning the gap. This CDR3 is 12 amino acids long. Germline CDR1 reads MNHEY; CDR2 reads SMNVEV (reference sequence). The DNA for the CDR3 is TGTGCCTCTGGAGTAGGGTACAATGAGCAGTTCTTC. Translated, it gives CASGVGYNEQFF.

This clonotype has ten or more counts. The rearrangement joins TRBV7-9 to TRBJ1-2; no firm D call. The V end lost 7 bases, the J end lost 10 bases, and 13 bases lay between the germline ends. This CDR3 is 11 amino acids long. Germline CDR1 and CDR2: SEHNR and FQNEAQ (reference sequence). CDR3 protein: CASTLSNDYTF. The DNA for the CDR3 is TGTGCCAGCACCCTGTCAAATGACTACACCTTC.

This clonotype was seen repeatedly, ten times or more. V is TRBV7-2 and J is TRBJ2-6; D possibly uses TRBD1 or TRBD2 (6 bases each). Trimming took off 4 bases at V and 2 bases at J, with 12 bases between the two ends. Germline CDR1 is SGHTA and CDR2 is FQGNSA. The CDR3 runs 16 residues. CDR3 sequence: CASSSLGGTGANVLTF. In nucleotides, the CDR3 is TGTGCCAGCAGCTCCCTCGGGGGCACTGGGGCCAACGTCCTGACTTTC.

This clonotype was detected many times. The chain links TRBV20-1 to TRBJ2-1; D call uncertain. The CDR3 sequence is 9 residues long. Germline CDR1 and CDR2: DFQATT and SNEGSKA (reference sequence). The ends were cut back, 3 bases at V and 9 bases at J, with 3 bases in the middle. CDR3 sequence: CSARPEQFF. CDR3 DNA: TGCAGTGCTAGGCCTGAGCAGTTCTTC.

This clonotype was recorded at least ten times. The chain uses TRBV5-4 and TRBJ2-3; no clear D gene. Trimming stripped 4 bases from V and 0 bases from J, with 12 bases between. Germline V gene sequence: CDR1 SGHNT, CDR2 YYREEE (reference sequence). The CDR3 length is 15 residues. This chain's CDR3 is CASSPYGGSTDTQYF. Here the CDR3 DNA reads TGTGCCAGCAGCCCCTACGGCGGTAGCACAGATACGCAGTATTTT.

This clonotype has a count of ten or more. V usage is TRBV6-6 and J usage is TRBJ1-6; a weak D match, TRBD1 (5 bases). This CDR3 region has 13 residues. CDR1 and CDR2 from the germline V gene are MNHNY and SVGAGI (reference sequence). Trimming stripped 7 bases from V and 3 bases from J, with 7 bases between. The CDR3 sequence is CASTRDYNSPLHF. In DNA form, the CDR3 reads TGTGCCAGCACCAGGGACTATAATTCACCCCTCCACTTT.

This chain uses TRBV2 with TRBJ1-5; 10 bases match TRBD1. This CDR3 has 13 amino acids. Trimming removed 11 bases from V and 5 bases from J; junction bases left unmatched: 6. Germline V gene sequence: CDR1 SNHLY, CDR2 FYNNEI. CDR3 region: CAGKGTGDQPQHF. The DNA of the CDR3 is TGTGCCGGTAAAGGGACAGGGGATCAGCCCCAGCATTTT.

This clonotype was counted ten times or more. CDR3 bases: TGTGCCAGCAGTCGACGGAACCTAGCGGCGAACACCGGGGAGCTGTTTTTT. The encoded protein is CASSRRNLAANTGELFF. The V gene is TRBV5-6, the J gene TRBJ2-2, with 7 bases fitting TRBD2. Germline assignment: CDR1 SGHDT and CDR2 YYEEEE. Losses at the gene ends were 5 bases for V and 0 bases for J; bases not matched to a gene: 10. The CDR3 covers 17 residues.

In its sample, this clonotype was seen many times. V usage is TRBV30 and J usage is TRBJ2-3, with 9 bases identical to TRBD2. From germline, CDR1 is GTSNPN and CDR2 SVGIG (reference sequence). The CDR3 totals 14 residues. V gave up 4 bases and J gave up 4 bases; unmatched junction bases: 6. DNA of the CDR3: TGTGCCTGGAACCCGGGACTAGCTTCAGATACGCAGTATTTT. Its protein product is CAWNPGLASDTQYF. Full variable domain (rest looked up from reference TRBV30 and TRBJ2-3): SQTIHQWPATLVQPVGSPLSLECTVEGTSNPNLYWYRQAAGRGLQLLFYSVGIGQISSEVPQNLSASRPQDRQFILSSKKLLLSDSGFYLCAWNPGLASDTQYFGPGTRLTVL.

This clonotype has at least ten counts. The chain is built from TRBV5-6 and TRBJ2-7, with 10 bases matching TRBD1. Germline V gene data show CDR1 as SGHDT and CDR2 as YYEEEE. V was pared by 4 bases and J by 7 bases, with 5 bases of the junction left unmatched. The CDR3 spans 13 residues. CDR3 DNA: TGTGCCAGCAGCAAGGGACAGGGGAGGGAGCAGTACTTC. Residues: CASSKGQGREQYF.

This clonotype occurred many times. The chain has TRBV19 and TRBJ2-7; the D gene is possibly TRBD2 (6 bases). This CDR3 spans 14 amino acids. Trimming removed 5 bases at V and 1 base at J, with 12 bases between. Looked up from germline, CDR1 is LNHDA and CDR2 is SQIVND (reference sequence). The CDR3 nucleotides are TGTGCCAGTAGTCCGGTTCGGGGGTCCTACGAGCAGTACTTC. This gives the protein CASSPVRGSYEQYF.

Concerning this clonotype itself: One base away lies a much larger clone, so this may be a sequencing read error. CDR3 protein: CASGLASRGTGEQYF. DNA for the CDR3: TGTGCCAGCGGCTTGGCCAGTCGCGGGACGGGCGAGCAGTACTTC. V is TRBV5-6 and J is TRBJ2-7, with TRBD2 as a possible D gene (6 bases). The CDR3 consists of 15 residues. Germline V gene lookup returns CDR1 SGHDT and CDR2 YYEEEE.